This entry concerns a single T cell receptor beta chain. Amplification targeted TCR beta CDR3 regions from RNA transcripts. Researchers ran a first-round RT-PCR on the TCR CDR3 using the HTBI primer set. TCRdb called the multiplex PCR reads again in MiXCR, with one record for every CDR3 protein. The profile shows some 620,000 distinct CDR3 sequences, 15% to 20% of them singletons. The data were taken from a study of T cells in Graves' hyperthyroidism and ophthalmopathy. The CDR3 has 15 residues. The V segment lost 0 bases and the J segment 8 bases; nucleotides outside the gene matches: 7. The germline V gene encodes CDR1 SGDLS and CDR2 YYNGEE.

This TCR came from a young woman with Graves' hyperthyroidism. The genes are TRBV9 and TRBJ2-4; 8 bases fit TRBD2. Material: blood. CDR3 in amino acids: CASSVVSSGTDIQYF. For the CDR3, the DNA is TGTGCCAGCAGCGTAGTGAGTAGCGGGACTGACATTCAGTACTTC.